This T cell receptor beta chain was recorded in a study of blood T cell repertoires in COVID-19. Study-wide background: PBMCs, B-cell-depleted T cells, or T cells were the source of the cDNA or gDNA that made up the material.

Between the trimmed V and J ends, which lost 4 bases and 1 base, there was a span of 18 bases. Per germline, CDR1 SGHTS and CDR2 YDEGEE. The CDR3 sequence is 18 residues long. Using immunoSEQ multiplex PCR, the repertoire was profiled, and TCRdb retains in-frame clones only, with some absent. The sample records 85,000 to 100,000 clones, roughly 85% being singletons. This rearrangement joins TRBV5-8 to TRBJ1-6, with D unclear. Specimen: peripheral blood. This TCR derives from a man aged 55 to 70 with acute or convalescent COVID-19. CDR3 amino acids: CASSPRNMGSSYNSPLHF. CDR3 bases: TGTGCCAGCAGCCCTAGGAATATGGGTAGTTCCTATAATTCACCCCTCCACTTT.